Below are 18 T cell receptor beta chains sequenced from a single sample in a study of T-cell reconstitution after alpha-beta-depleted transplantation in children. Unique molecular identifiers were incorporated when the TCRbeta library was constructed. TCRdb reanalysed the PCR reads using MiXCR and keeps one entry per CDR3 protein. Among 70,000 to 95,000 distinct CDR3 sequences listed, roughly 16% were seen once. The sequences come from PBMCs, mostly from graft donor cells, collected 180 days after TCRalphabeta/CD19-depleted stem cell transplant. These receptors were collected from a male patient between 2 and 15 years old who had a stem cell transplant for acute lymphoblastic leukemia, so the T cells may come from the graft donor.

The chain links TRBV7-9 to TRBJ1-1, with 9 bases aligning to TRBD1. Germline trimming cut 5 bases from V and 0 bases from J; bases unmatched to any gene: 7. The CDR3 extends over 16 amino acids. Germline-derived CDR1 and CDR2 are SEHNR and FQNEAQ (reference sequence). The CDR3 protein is CASSPEGQGMNTEAFF. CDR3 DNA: TGTGCCAGCAGCCCAGAGGGACAGGGTATGAACACTGAAGCTTTCTTT.

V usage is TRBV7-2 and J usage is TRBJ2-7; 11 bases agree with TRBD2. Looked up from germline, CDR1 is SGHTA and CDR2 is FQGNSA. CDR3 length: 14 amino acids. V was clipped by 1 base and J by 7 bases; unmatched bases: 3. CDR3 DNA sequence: TGTGCCAGCAGCTTAGTAGCGGGGGGGCGGGAGCAGTACTTC. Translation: CASSLVAGGREQYF.

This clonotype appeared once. The CDR3 reads CASSQTGGDYNEQFF. The DNA of the CDR3 is TGTGCCAGCAGCCAAACAGGGGGCGACTACAATGAGCAGTTCTTC. The rearrangement joins TRBV7-9 to TRBJ2-1, with TRBD1 identical over 9 bases. The junction had 5 bases not matched to a gene; V was cut back by 5 bases and J by 3 bases. The V gene's germline CDR1 is SEHNR and CDR2 FQNEAQ (reference sequence). CDR3 length: 15 amino acids.

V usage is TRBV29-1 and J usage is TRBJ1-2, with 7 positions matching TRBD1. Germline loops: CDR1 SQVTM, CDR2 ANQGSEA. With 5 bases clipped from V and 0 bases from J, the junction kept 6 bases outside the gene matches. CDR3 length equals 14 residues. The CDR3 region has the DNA TGCAGCGTTTTACAGGGGTCGGCTAACTATGGCTACACCTTC. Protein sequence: CSVLQGSANYGYTF.

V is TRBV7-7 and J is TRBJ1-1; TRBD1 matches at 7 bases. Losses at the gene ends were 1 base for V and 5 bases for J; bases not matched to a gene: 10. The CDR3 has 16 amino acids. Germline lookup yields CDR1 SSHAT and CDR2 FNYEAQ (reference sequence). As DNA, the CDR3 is TGTGCCAGCAGCTTAGGGGATGACAGGGAATTTACTGAAGCTTTCTTT. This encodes CASSLGDDREFTEAFF.

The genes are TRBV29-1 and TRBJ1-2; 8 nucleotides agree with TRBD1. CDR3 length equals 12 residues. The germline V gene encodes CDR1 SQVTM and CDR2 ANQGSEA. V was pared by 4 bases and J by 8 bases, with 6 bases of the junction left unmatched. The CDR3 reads CSVGGQGGGYTF. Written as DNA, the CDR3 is TGCAGCGTTGGAGGACAGGGCGGCGGCTACACCTTC.

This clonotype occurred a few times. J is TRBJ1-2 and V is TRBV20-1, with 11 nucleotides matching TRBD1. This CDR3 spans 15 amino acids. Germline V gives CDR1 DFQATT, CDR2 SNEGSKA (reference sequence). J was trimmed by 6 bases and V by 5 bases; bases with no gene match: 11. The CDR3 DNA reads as TGCAGTGCTGGGGGGGACAGGGGGAGATCCCATGGCTACACCTTC. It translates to CSAGGDRGRSHGYTF.

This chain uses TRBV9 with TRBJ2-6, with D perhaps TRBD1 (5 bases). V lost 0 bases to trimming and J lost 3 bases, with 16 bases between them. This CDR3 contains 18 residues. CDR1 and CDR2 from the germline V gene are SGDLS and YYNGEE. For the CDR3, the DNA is TGTGCCAGCAGCGTAGGGTCAGGGTGGTTAAGTGGGGCCAACGTCCTGACTTTC. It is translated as CASSVGSGWLSGANVLTF.

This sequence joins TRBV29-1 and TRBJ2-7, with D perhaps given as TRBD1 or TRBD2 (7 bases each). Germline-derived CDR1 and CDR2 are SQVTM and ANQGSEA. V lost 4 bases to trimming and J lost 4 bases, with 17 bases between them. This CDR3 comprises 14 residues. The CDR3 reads CSVGGGRGRYEQYF. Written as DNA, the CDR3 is TGCAGCGTTGGTGGAGGGAGGGGGCGTTACGAGCAGTACTTC.

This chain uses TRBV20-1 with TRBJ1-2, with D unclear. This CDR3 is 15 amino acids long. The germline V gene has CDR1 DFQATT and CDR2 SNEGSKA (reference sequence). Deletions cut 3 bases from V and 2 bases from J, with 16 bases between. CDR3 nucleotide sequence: TGCAGTGCTAGGGGTGCGGGAAGGAGCAACTATGGCTACACCTTC. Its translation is CSARGAGRSNYGYTF.

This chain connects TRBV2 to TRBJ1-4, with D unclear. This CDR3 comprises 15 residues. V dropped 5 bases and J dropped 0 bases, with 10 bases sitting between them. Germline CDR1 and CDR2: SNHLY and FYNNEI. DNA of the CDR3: TGTGCCAGCAGTATTCAGTCGGCAACTAATGAAAAACTGTTTTTT. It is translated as CASSIQSATNEKLFF.

The CDR3 DNA sequence: TGTGCCAGCAGCCCCCTTGTCGCGGGGCCCTACAATGAGCAGTTCTTC. It translates to CASSPLVAGPYNEQFF. The J gene is TRBJ2-1, the V gene TRBV27; possibly TRBD2 for D (6 bases). Germline V CDR1 and CDR2: MNHEY, SMNVEV (reference sequence). CDR3 size: 16 residues. V lost 6 bases and J lost 2, with 17 bases in between.

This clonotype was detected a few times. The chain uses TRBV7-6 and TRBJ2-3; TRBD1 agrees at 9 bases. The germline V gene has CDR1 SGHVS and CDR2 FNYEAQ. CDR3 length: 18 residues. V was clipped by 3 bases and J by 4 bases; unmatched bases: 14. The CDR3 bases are TGTGCCAGCAGCTTCGGGACAGGGAATGGGGGGGTGGCAGATACGCAGTATTTT. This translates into CASSFGTGNGGVADTQYF.

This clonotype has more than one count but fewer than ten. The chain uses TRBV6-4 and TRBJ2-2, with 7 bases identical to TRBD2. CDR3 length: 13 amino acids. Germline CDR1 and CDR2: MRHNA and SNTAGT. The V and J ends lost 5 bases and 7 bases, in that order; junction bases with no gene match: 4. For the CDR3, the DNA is TGTGCCAGCAGTCCGCGGGGGATCGGGGAGCTGTTTTTT. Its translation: CASSPRGIGELFF.

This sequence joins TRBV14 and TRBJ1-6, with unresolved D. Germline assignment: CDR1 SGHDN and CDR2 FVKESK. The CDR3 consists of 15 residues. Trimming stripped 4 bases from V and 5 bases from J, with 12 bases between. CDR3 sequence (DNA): TGTGCCAGCAGCCTGGACCGGCGCAATAATTCACCCCTCCACTTT. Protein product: CASSLDRRNNSPLHF. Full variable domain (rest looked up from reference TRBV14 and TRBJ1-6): EAGVTQFPSHSVIEKGQTVTLRCDPISGHDNLYWYRRVMGKEIKFLLHFVKESKQDESGMPNNRFLAERTGGTYSTLKVQPAELEDSGVYFCASSLDRRNNSPLHFGNGTRLTVT.

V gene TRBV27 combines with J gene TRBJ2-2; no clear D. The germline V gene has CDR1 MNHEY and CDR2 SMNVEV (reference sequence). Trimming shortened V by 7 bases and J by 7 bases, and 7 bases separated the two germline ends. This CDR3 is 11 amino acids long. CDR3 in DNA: TGTGCCAGCACCAAGGGCGGGGAGCTGTTTTTT. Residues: CASTKGGELFF.

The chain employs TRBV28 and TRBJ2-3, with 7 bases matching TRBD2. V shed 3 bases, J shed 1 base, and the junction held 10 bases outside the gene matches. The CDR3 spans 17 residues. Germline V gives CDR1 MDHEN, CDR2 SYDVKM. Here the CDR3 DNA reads TGTGCCAGCAGTTTCCCTCGACTAGCCGGGGGCACAGATACGCAGTATTTT. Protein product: CASSFPRLAGGTDTQYF. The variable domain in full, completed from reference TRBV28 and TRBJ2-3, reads DVKVTQSSRYLVKRTGEKVFLECVQDMDHENMFWYRQDPGLGLRLIYFSYDVKMKEKGDIPEGYSVSREKKERFSLILESASTNQTSMYLCASSFPRLAGGTDTQYFGPGTRLTVL.

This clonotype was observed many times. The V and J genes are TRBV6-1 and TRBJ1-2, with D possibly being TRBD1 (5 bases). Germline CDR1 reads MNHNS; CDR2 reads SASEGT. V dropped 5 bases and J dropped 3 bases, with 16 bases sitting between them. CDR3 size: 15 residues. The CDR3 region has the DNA TGTGCCAGCAGTCGTGTCGGGACCTTAGACTATGGCTACACCTTC. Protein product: CASSRVGTLDYGYTF.